This TCR beta chain was found in a study of blood T cell repertoires in COVID-19. About the study: The samples span acute and convalescent COVID-19 from the United States, Italy and Spain.

Trimming removed 4 bases from V and 3 bases from J, with 13 bases in between. The CDR3 runs to 15 residues. CDR1 and CDR2 from the germline V gene are MDHEN and SYDVKM. Original processing methods: Estimation of nucleated cell counts relied on the amplification of reference gene primers. This table comes from immunoSEQ multiplex PCR, and its TCRdb copy is limited to in-frame clones, with some not included. For V, J and clone size, that table is used; D and trimming come from the DNA. The repertoire includes some 200,000 clones, approximately 81% of them detected once, and under 12% sits in the top ten.

This chain links TRBV28 with TRBJ1-5; D possibly corresponds to TRBD1 (6 bases). The TCR was taken from an elderly woman with COVID-19, enrolled during active disease. The sequenced sample consisted of peripheral blood. The CDR3 sequence is CASSSRGPINQPQHF. The CDR3 bases are TGTGCCAGCAGTTCCAGGGGCCCTATCAATCAGCCCCAGCATTTT. Looking up the rest from reference TRBV28 and TRBJ1-5 gives the full variable domain: DVKVTQSSRYLVKRTGEKVFLECVQDMDHENMFWYRQDPGLGLRLIYFSYDVKMKEKGDIPEGYSVSREKKERFSLILESASTNQTSMYLCASSSRGPINQPQHFGDGTRLSIL.